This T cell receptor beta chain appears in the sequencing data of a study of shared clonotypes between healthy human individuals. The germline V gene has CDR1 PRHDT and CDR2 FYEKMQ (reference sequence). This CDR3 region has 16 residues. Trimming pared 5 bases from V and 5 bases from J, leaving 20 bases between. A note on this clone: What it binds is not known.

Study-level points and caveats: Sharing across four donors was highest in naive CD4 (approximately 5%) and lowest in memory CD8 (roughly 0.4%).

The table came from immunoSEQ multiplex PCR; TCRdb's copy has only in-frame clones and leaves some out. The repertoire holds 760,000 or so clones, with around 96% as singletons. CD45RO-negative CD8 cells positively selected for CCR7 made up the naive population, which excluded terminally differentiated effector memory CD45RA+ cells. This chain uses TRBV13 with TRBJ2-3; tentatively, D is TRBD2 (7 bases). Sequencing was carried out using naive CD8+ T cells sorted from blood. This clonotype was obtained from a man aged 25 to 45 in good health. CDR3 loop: CASSPLGLGGQDTQYF. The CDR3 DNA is TGTGCCAGCAGCCCCCTCGGACTAGGGGGACAAGATACGCAGTATTTT. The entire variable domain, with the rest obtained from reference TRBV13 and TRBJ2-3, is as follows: AAGVIQSPRHLIKEKRETATLKCYPIPRHDTVYWYQQGPGQDPQFLISFYEKMQSDKGSIPDRFSAQQFSDYHSELNMSSLELGDSALYFCASSPLGLGGQDTQYFGPGTRLTVL.